This passage covers 15 T cell receptor beta chains from one sample sequenced in a study of blood T cell repertoires in COVID-19. Clones were read by immunoSEQ multiplex PCR, and TCRdb kept only the in-frame ones, dropping some. The sample has under 250,000 clones; 88% are singletons. The sequenced sample was PBMCs or T cells enriched from blood (not recorded which). The receptor set was obtained from a woman aged 40 to 49 who had been exposed to COVID-19.

The CDR3 nucleotides are TGTGCCAGCAGCCTAAGCCGGTCTTCGAACACTGAAGCTTTCTTT. This gives the protein CASSLSRSSNTEAFF. The chain is built from TRBV7-9 and TRBJ1-1; D ambiguous. V lost 5 bases and J 1 base, leaving 14 bases between the germline ends. Germline CDR1 and CDR2: SEHNR and FQNEAQ (reference sequence). CDR3 length: 15 residues.

The CDR3 here is CASSYRVEQFF. The DNA for the CDR3 is TGTGCCAGCAGCTATAGAGTTGAGCAGTTCTTC. The chain joins TRBV7-9 to TRBJ2-1; D is uncertain. The germline gives CDR1 SEHNR, CDR2 FQNEAQ (reference sequence). This CDR3 comprises 11 residues. V lost 4 bases and J lost 9, with 7 bases in between.

The V call is TRBV6-5, the J call TRBJ2-1; D perhaps matches TRBD2 (7 bases). V gave up 8 bases and J gave up 6 bases, with 20 bases separating them. Germline V gene sequence: CDR1 MNHEY, CDR2 SVGAGI. This CDR3 is built from 15 residues. CDR3 protein: CASAFVGGPSNEQFF. The CDR3 nucleotides are TGTGCCAGCGCTTTTGTGGGGGGGCCTTCCAATGAGCAGTTCTTC.

This clone was observed once. This rearrangement joins TRBV5-5 to TRBJ2-6; D may be TRBD2 (6 bases). V gave up 4 bases and J gave up 0 bases, with 23 bases separating them. CDR1 SGHKS and CDR2 YYEKEE come from the germline V gene (reference sequence). The CDR3 length is 20 residues. In DNA form, the CDR3 reads TGTGCCAGCAGCATCCCAGATTCGGGACTCCTTCACTCTGGGGCCAACGTCCTGACTTTC. Protein: CASSIPDSGLLHSGANVLTF.

This clone was observed many times. The rearrangement joins TRBV9 to TRBJ2-2; D is undetermined. Germline V gives CDR1 SGDLS, CDR2 YYNGEE. This CDR3 is built from 14 residues. V shed 7 bases and J shed 5 bases, with 15 bases lying between them. For the CDR3, the DNA is TGTGCCAGCCGTCGAGATCTCGGGACCGGGGAGCTGTTTTTT. Its protein product is CASRRDLGTGELFF.

This rearrangement joins TRBV2 to TRBJ1-3; no clear D gene. The germline V and J ends were trimmed by 3 bases and 4 bases, with 13 bases remaining between them. This CDR3 spans 15 amino acids. CDR1 is SNHLY and CDR2 is FYNNEI in the germline V gene. The CDR3 reads CASSDGGGWGNTIYF. The CDR3 nucleotides are TGTGCCAGCAGTGACGGCGGAGGGTGGGGAAACACCATATATTTT.

The genes are TRBV6-5 and TRBJ1-6; tentative D call: TRBD1 (6 bases). Germline values: CDR1 MNHEY, CDR2 SVGAGI. The CDR3 is 15 amino acids. Trimming left V 4 bases short and J 9 bases short, with 16 bases between. The CDR3 DNA follows: TGTGCCAGCAGTTGGGAGCGGGGGGCGGCTTCACCCCTCCACTTT. This codes for CASSWERGAASPLHF.

The rearrangement joins TRBV27 to TRBJ2-3, with D perhaps matching TRBD2 (5 bases). In germline, CDR1 is MNHEY, CDR2 SMNVEV (reference sequence). The length of the CDR3 is 14 residues. Trimming removed 7 bases at V and 4 bases at J, with 15 bases between. The CDR3 nucleotides read TGTGCCAGCACCTCTCGGGGTTTTCCAGATACGCAGTATTTT. Protein sequence: CASTSRGFPDTQYF.

The V gene is TRBV5-4, the J gene TRBJ2-1; a possible D gene is TRBD2 (6 bases). V was clipped by 2 bases and J by 0 bases, with 12 bases between them. CDR3 length: 16 amino acids. Germline CDR1 reads SGHNT; CDR2 reads YYREEE (reference sequence). DNA of the CDR3: TGTGCCAGCAGCTTCGGCGGGATCAGCTCCTACAATGAGCAGTTCTTC. This gives the protein CASSFGGISSYNEQFF.

The chain links TRBV7-9 to TRBJ1-4; a weak D match, TRBD1 (6 bases). Trimming pared 5 bases from V and 8 bases from J, leaving 18 bases between. The CDR3 length is 15 residues. CDR1 and CDR2 (germline): SEHNR, FQNEAQ (reference sequence). The CDR3 reads CASSLTGSAGEKLFF. As DNA, the CDR3 is TGTGCCAGCAGCCTAACAGGGTCCGCAGGGGAAAAACTGTTTTTT.

The chain employs TRBV4-1 and TRBJ1-4; D possibly corresponds to TRBD1 (6 bases). CDR1 is MGHRA, CDR2 YSYEKL, per germline. This CDR3 spans 16 amino acids. V shed 8 bases and J shed 3 bases, with 19 bases lying between them. CDR3 residues: CASCLGGASANEKLFF. The CDR3 DNA reads TGCGCCAGCTGCCTAGGGGGGGCATCAGCTAATGAAAAACTGTTTTTT.

The chain combines TRBV9 with TRBJ1-1; D is unclear. V lost 4 bases and J 0 bases, leaving 10 bases between the germline ends. The CDR3 extends over 14 amino acids. Germline V gives CDR1 SGDLS, CDR2 YYNGEE. The CDR3 loop is CASSPRLLNTEAFF. CDR3 bases: TGTGCCAGCAGCCCCAGGCTGCTGAACACTGAAGCTTTCTTT.

This rearrangement joins TRBV3-1 (or the pseudogene TRBV3-2) to TRBJ2-1, with a tentative D call TRBD2 (5 bases). The V end lost 1 base, the J end lost 4 bases, and 5 bases lay between the germline ends. Germline CDR1 LGHDT, CDR2 YNNKEL (reference sequence). The CDR3 is made up of 13 amino acids. The CDR3 sequence: CASSQAGYNEQFF. The CDR3 DNA reads TGTGCCAGCAGCCAAGCGGGATACAATGAGCAGTTCTTC.

The chain has TRBV7-6 and TRBJ2-3; D is unclear. The germline V gene has CDR1 SGHVS and CDR2 FNYEAQ. The length of the CDR3 is 14 residues. V gave up 1 base and J gave up 2 bases, with 7 bases separating them. In DNA, the CDR3 is TGTGCCAGCAGCTTAGGGGCTTCCACAGATACGCAGTATTTT. Protein product: CASSLGASTDTQYF.

On this clone: Other DNA sequences in the same sample also yield this CDR3. The V gene is TRBV19, the J gene TRBJ1-1; D call uncertain. The germline V gene has CDR1 LNHDA and CDR2 SQIVND (reference sequence). The CDR3 has 13 amino acids. The ends were cut back, 3 bases at V and 0 bases at J, with 5 bases in the middle. CDR3 in amino acids: CASSISVNTEAFF. CDR3 DNA sequence: TGTGCCAGTAGTATTTCGGTGAACACTGAAGCTTTCTTT. The entire variable domain, with the rest obtained from reference TRBV19 and TRBJ1-1, is as follows: DGGITQSPKYLFRKEGQNVTLSCEQNLNHDAMYWYRQDPGQGLRLIYYSQIVNDFQKGDIAEGYSVSREKKESFPLTVTSAQKNPTAFYLCASSISVNTEAFFGQGTRLTVV.